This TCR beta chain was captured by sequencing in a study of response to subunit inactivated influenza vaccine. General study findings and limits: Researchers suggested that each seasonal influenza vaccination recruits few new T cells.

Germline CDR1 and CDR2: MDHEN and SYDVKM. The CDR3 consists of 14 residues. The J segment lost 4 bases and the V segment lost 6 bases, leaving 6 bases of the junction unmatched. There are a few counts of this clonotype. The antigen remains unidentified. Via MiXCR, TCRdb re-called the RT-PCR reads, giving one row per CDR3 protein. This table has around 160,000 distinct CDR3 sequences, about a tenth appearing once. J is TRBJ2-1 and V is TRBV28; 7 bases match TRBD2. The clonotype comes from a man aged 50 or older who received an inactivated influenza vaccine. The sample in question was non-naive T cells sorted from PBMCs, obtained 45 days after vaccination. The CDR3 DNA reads TGTGCCAGCAGGAGCGGGATGAGATACAATGAGCAGTTCTTC. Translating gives CASRSGMRYNEQFF.